This is a list of T cell receptor beta chains from one sample in a study of regulatory T cells in long-lasting Graves disease. TCRdb re-derived calls from the multiplex PCR reads in MiXCR, one entry per CDR3 protein. The sample contains roughly 520,000 distinct CDR3 sequences, approximately 12% of which appear only once. The same data also contributed to another study, on T cells in Graves' hyperthyroidism and ophthalmopathy.

The input for sequencing was peripheral blood mononuclear cells (PBMCs), taken at new diagnosis, from a patient treated with antithyroid drugs. The receptor set was obtained from a woman aged 25 to 45 with Graves disease. The CDR3 runs from the conserved cysteine through the conserved F or W. A D gene is named only where the DNA matches it firmly.

V gene	J gene	D gene	CDR3 protein
TRBV9	TRBJ2-1	-	CASSEGTGTPWGEQFF
TRBV2	TRBJ2-5	TRBD2	CASGGLAGGETQYF
TRBV2	TRBJ2-3	TRBD2	CASNFGTSGTDTQYF
TRBV3-1	TRBJ1-5	-	CASSQGDQPQHF
TRBV27	TRBJ2-7	-	CASRKSGAYEQYF
TRBV29-1	TRBJ2-7	-	CSVEDRTWTDREQYF
TRBV9	TRBJ2-3	-	CASSVATREDTQYF
TRBV12-3/TRBV12-4	TRBJ2-1	TRBD2	CASTHVASGSRSGRQGQFF
TRBV29-1	TRBJ1-4	-	CSVGGQTNEKLFF
TRBV20-1	TRBJ1-1	TRBD1	CSARRQGLNTEAFF
TRBV28	TRBJ2-7	-	CATQRAYEQYF
TRBV7-8	TRBJ2-7	TRBD1	CASSPRRDRGWEQYF
TRBV12-3/TRBV12-4	TRBJ1-1	TRBD1	CASIRDRVGEAFF
TRBV27	TRBJ1-1	-	CASSLRANTEAFF
TRBV2	TRBJ1-4	-	CASSGTLKKLFF
TRBV3-1	TRBJ1-1	-	CASSTHGRGRNTEAFF
TRBV28	TRBJ1-6	TRBD1	CASSNSGATGTFYNSPLHF
TRBV18	TRBJ2-5	TRBD1	CASSPGTASQETQYF
TRBV19	TRBJ2-3	TRBD2	CASSRLAGGYTDTQYF
TRBV11-2	TRBJ2-1	-	CASSFPGSPQFF
TRBV12-3/TRBV12-4	TRBJ2-7	-	CASKYRDTSSYEQYF
TRBV15	TRBJ1-5	-	CATSRGGVGQPQHF
TRBV2	TRBJ2-1	-	CASSDYRGTEQFF
TRBV4-1	TRBJ2-5	TRBD2	CASSQDSTSGRRETQYF
TRBV30	TRBJ2-3	-	CAWSDLSGTDTQYF
TRBV29-1	TRBJ2-5	-	CSALTGTQYF
TRBV30	TRBJ2-7	-	CAWSSDRTAYEQYF